This passage covers 23 T cell receptor beta chains from one sample sequenced in a study of T cells in narcolepsy. Sequenced by immunoSEQ multiplex PCR; TCRdb stores in-frame clones only, minus some. Of about 35,000 clones listed, about 85% are singletons. Specimen: memory (CD45RA-) CD4+ T cells from blood. The receptors come from a human donor in good health.

The V call is TRBV4-3, the J call TRBJ2-1; 7 bases are shared with TRBD2. The trim removed 0 bases at V and 0 bases at J, leaving 11 bases unmatched. The CDR3 runs 19 residues. Germline V gives CDR1 LGHNA, CDR2 YSLEER. The CDR3 DNA is TGCGCCAGCAGCCAAGATGTTGGTAGCGGGTTGAGCTCCTACAATGAGCAGTTCTTC. Encoded protein: CASSQDVGSGLSSYNEQFF.

V usage is TRBV5-1 and J usage is TRBJ1-2; 11 nucleotides line up with TRBD1. The CDR3 extends over 15 amino acids. From germline, CDR1 is SGHRS and CDR2 YFSETQ. Losses at the gene ends were 3 bases for V and 5 bases for J; bases not matched to a gene: 6. CDR3 sequence reads: CASSSGQGARYGYTF. The CDR3 nucleotides read TGCGCCAGCAGCTCCGGACAGGGGGCGCGGTATGGCTACACCTTC.

This clone was recorded a few times. This chain connects TRBV28 to TRBJ1-4, with D perhaps matching TRBD1 (5 bases). V was clipped by 3 bases and J by 1 base, with 6 bases between them. The CDR3 covers 14 residues. The germline gives CDR1 MDHEN, CDR2 SYDVKM. The CDR3 DNA reads as TGTGCCAGCAGTTTGGGGGGAACTAATGAAAAACTGTTTTTT. Translating gives CASSLGGTNEKLFF.

With respect to this clone: This CDR3 is also generated by other DNA sequences in the sample. This rearrangement joins TRBV6-6 to TRBJ1-3, with a possible D match to TRBD1 (5 bases). The V end was cut by 5 bases, the J end by 0 bases, with 5 bases between. There are 13 residues in the CDR3. Germline assignment: CDR1 MNHNY and CDR2 SVGAGI (reference sequence). CDR3 residues: CASSRGSGNTIYF. CDR3 DNA: TGTGCCAGCAGTAGGGGCTCTGGAAACACCATATATTTT.

The gene calls are TRBV6-5 and TRBJ2-1; D unclear. The CDR3 has 15 residues. V shed 7 bases and J shed 5 bases, with 18 bases lying between them. CDR1 is MNHEY, CDR2 SVGAGI, per germline. The CDR3 here is CASKKPGRRDNEQFF. The CDR3 bases are TGTGCCAGCAAAAAGCCTGGACGCCGGGACAATGAGCAGTTCTTC.

V is TRBV11-2 and J is TRBJ2-3, with 16 bases fitting TRBD2. Germline V gene data show CDR1 as SGHAT and CDR2 as FQNNGV. The CDR3 has 17 amino acids. J was trimmed by 3 bases and V by 5 bases; bases with no gene match: 5. In nucleotides, the CDR3 is TGTGCCAGCAGCCTCGGGACTAGCGGGGGGGCGACAGATACGCAGTATTTT. The encoded protein is CASSLGTSGGATDTQYF.

The chain couples TRBV4-2 to TRBJ2-3; TRBD1 aligns across 10 bases. Germline values: CDR1 LGHNA, CDR2 YNFKEQ. The length of the CDR3 is 16 residues. V shed 5 bases and J 3 bases; nucleotides not matched to a gene: 8. The CDR3 protein is CASSSDRGRKTDTQYF. The CDR3 coding sequence is TGTGCCAGCAGCTCTGACAGGGGGCGAAAGACAGATACGCAGTATTTT.

CDR3 sequence reads: CASSLGPSLGVQYF. The CDR3 DNA follows: TGTGCCAGCAGCTTGGGCCCCTCCCTAGGTGTGCAGTACTTC. The gene calls are TRBV5-6 and TRBJ2-7; unclear D gene. Trimming took 0 bases from V and 9 from J, leaving 16 bases between them. CDR3 length equals 14 residues. Germline CDR1 reads SGHDT; CDR2 reads YYEEEE.

This chain links TRBV19 with TRBJ1-5; D not resolved. The V gene lost 6 bases and the J gene lost 6 bases, with 9 bases spanning the gap. The CDR3 is 12 amino acids. CDR1 and CDR2 from the germline V gene are LNHDA and SQIVND (reference sequence). The DNA for the CDR3 is TGTGCCAGTAGCTACTCAGGTCAGCCCCAGCATTTT. This gives the protein CASSYSGQPQHF.

In regard to this clone: This CDR3 is also generated by other DNA sequences in the sample. The chain uses TRBV6-1 and TRBJ2-2, with 10 positions matching TRBD2. This CDR3 has 15 amino acids. Trimming took 3 bases from V and 7 from J; bases not matched to a gene: 5. CDR1 is MNHNS and CDR2 is SASEGT in the germline V gene. CDR3 bases: TGTGCCAGCAGTGAGACAGCTAGCGGGGGCGGGGAGCTGTTTTTT. Amino acids: CASSETASGGGELFF.

The rearrangement links TRBV5-4 to TRBJ2-6, with TRBD2 identical over 11 bases. V shed 2 bases, J shed 1 base, and the junction held 2 bases outside the gene matches. Germline V gene sequence: CDR1 SGHNT, CDR2 YYREEE (reference sequence). The CDR3 totals 17 residues. CDR3 sequence reads: CASSFSGGVSGANVLTF. The DNA of the CDR3 is TGTGCCAGCAGCTTTAGCGGGGGGGTATCTGGGGCCAACGTCCTGACTTTC.

The V gene is TRBV5-1, the J gene TRBJ2-2; D could derive from TRBD1 or TRBD2 (5 bases each). The CDR3 length is 13 residues. Germline-derived CDR1 and CDR2 are SGHRS and YFSETQ. V lost 9 bases and J lost 1, with 10 bases in between. CDR3 residues: CATTGRNTGELFF. The CDR3 nucleotides are TGCGCCACCACGGGACGGAACACCGGGGAGCTGTTTTTT. Looking up the rest from reference TRBV5-1 and TRBJ2-2 gives the full variable domain: KAGVTQTPRYLIKTRGQQVTLSCSPISGHRSVSWYQQTPGQGLQFLFEYFSETQRNKGNFPGRFSGRQFSNSRSEMNVSTLELGDSALYLCATTGRNTGELFFGEGSRLTVL.

J is TRBJ2-5 and V is TRBV7-2; maybe TRBD1 (5 bases). CDR3 length: 14 amino acids. Germline V gene lookup returns CDR1 SGHTA and CDR2 FQGNSA. Trimming removed 9 bases from V and 9 bases from J, with 23 bases in between. CDR3 residues: CASSLSVEPRAQYF. CDR3 bases: TGTGCCAGTTCCCTGAGTGTGGAACCCAGGGCCCAGTACTTC.

CDR3 nucleotides: TGTGCCAGCAGCCCGGGGACAGGGAATCAAGAGACCCAGTACTTC. This encodes CASSPGTGNQETQYF. The rearrangement joins TRBV5-6 to TRBJ2-5; the match to TRBD1 covers 9 bases. The V gene end was trimmed by 4 bases and the J gene end by 2 bases; junction bases not matched to a gene: 6. The CDR3 contains 15 residues. Germline V lookup: CDR1 SGHDT, CDR2 YYEEEE.

V usage is TRBV7-9 and J usage is TRBJ1-1; no reliable D call. The CDR3 runs to 16 residues. Per the germline V gene, CDR1 is SEHNR and CDR2 is FQNEAQ (reference sequence). V was trimmed by 5 bases and J by 0 bases, leaving 16 bases between them. The CDR3 loop is CASSPRGGFMNTEAFF. DNA for the CDR3: TGTGCCAGCAGCCCCCGGGGAGGGTTCATGAACACTGAAGCTTTCTTT. The whole variable domain, filled in from reference TRBV7-9 and TRBJ1-1, reads DTGVSQNPRHKITKRGQNVTFRCDPISEHNRLYWYRQTLGQGPEFLTYFQNEAQLEKSRLLSDRFSAERPKGSFSTLEIQRTEQGDSAMYLCASSPRGGFMNTEAFFGQGTRLTVV.

This clone was counted a few times. The genes are TRBV11-2 and TRBJ1-3, with D hard to call. The CDR3 spans 14 residues. The V and J ends lost 3 bases and 0 bases respectively, with 6 bases between them. The V gene's germline CDR1 is SGHAT and CDR2 FQNNGV. The CDR3 nucleotides read TGTGCCAGCAGCTTTGGGGACTCTGGAAACACCATATATTTT. The encoded protein is CASSFGDSGNTIYF.

This rearrangement joins TRBV15 to TRBJ2-5; TRBD1 matches 9 bases. CDR1 and CDR2 from the germline V gene are LNHNV and YYDKDF (reference sequence). The CDR3 sequence is 14 residues long. The V segment lost 4 bases and the J segment 8 bases; nucleotides outside the gene matches: 8. Here the CDR3 DNA reads TGTGCCACCAGCAATTGGGGACAGGGTGATACCCAGTACTTC. This codes for CATSNWGQGDTQYF.

This sequence joins TRBV7-2 and TRBJ2-3; no clear D. The germline V gene has CDR1 SGHTA and CDR2 FQGNSA. The ends were cut back, 5 bases at V and 0 bases at J, with 12 bases in the middle. This CDR3 is built from 15 residues. The DNA of the CDR3 is TGTGCCAGCAGCCAGTTGAAAGTCAGCACAGATACGCAGTATTTT. Encoded protein: CASSQLKVSTDTQYF.

This rearrangement joins TRBV10-3 to TRBJ2-2; the match to TRBD1 covers 10 bases. V trimming: 6 bases; J trimming: 1 base; junction bases outside the gene matches: 2. The CDR3 is 15 residues long. Germline lookup yields CDR1 ENHRY and CDR2 SYGVKD. Here the CDR3 reads CAISRTGGNTGELFF. For the CDR3, the DNA is TGTGCCATCAGCCGGACAGGGGGGAACACCGGGGAGCTGTTTTTT.

The chain is built from TRBV6-1 and TRBJ1-2; no reliable D call. This CDR3 spans 15 amino acids. Per germline, CDR1 MNHNS and CDR2 SASEGT. V lost 6 bases and J 4 bases, leaving 18 bases between the germline ends. This CDR3 is CASSENEGRGYGYTF. The CDR3 DNA follows: TGTGCCAGCAGCGAGAACGAGGGTCGAGGCTATGGCTACACCTTC.

This chain connects TRBV11-2 to TRBJ2-2; a weak D match, TRBD2 (5 bases). The germline gives CDR1 SGHAT, CDR2 FQNNGV. V was clipped by 6 bases and J by 3 bases, with 23 bases between them. The CDR3 has 18 residues. CDR3 in DNA: TGTGCCAGCAGGCACAACTACCCCCTCCTCGGGGACACCGGGGAGCTGTTTTTT. This gives the protein CASRHNYPLLGDTGELFF. Based on the CDR3 plus reference TRBV11-2 and TRBJ2-2, the full variable domain is EAGVAQSPRYKIIEKRQSVAFWCNPISGHATLYWYQQILGQGPKLLIQFQNNGVVDDSQLPKDRFSAERLKGVDSTLKIQPAKLEDSAVYLCASRHNYPLLGDTGELFFGEGSRLTVL.

The CDR3 DNA reads as TGTGCCAGCAGCCCTGATCTCTCGGGGGGGTCCTACAATGAGCAGTTCTTC. Protein product: CASSPDLSGGSYNEQFF. The J gene is TRBJ2-1, the V gene TRBV4-2, with 8 bases aligning to TRBD2. V lost 4 bases to trimming and J lost 1 base; unmatched junction nucleotides: 9. The CDR3 runs to 17 residues. The germline V gene has CDR1 LGHNA and CDR2 YNFKEQ.

The V gene is TRBV11-2, the J gene TRBJ2-5; 8 positions match TRBD1. The CDR3 runs to 15 residues. Trimming took 5 bases from V and 5 from J; bases not matched to a gene: 10. Germline CDR1 SGHAT, CDR2 FQNNGV. The CDR3: CASSPGTGGTETQYF. CDR3 bases: TGTGCCAGCAGCCCCGGGACAGGAGGCACGGAGACCCAGTACTTC.